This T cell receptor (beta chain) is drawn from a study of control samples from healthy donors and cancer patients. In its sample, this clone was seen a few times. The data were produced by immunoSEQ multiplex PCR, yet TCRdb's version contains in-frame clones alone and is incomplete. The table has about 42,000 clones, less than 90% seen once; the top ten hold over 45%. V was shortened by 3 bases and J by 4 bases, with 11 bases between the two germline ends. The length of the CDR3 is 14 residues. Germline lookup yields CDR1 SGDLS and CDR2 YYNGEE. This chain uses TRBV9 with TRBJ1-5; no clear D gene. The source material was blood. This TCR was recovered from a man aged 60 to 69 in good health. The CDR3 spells CASSAVGSNQPQHF. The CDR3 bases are TGTGCCAGCAGCGCAGTAGGCAGTAATCAGCCCCAGCATTTT.